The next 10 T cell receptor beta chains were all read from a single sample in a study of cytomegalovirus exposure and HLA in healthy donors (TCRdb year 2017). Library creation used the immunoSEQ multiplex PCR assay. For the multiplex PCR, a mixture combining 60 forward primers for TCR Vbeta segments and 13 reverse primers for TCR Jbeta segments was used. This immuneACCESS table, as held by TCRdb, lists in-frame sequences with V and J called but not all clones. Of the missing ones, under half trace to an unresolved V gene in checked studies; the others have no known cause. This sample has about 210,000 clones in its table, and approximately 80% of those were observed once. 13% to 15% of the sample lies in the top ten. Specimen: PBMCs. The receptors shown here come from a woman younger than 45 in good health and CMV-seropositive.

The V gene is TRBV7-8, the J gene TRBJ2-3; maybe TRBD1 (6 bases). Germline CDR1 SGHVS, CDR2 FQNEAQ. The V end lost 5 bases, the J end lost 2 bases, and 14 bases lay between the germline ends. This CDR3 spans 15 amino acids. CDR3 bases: TGTGCCAGCAGCCCAGCGGACAGAATCACAGATACGCAGTATTTT. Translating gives CASSPADRITDTQYF.

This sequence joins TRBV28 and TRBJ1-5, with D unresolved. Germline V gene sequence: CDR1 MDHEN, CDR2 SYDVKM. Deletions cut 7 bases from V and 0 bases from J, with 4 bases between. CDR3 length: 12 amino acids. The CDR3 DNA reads TGTGCCAGCACCTATAGCAATCAGCCCCAGCATTTT. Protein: CASTYSNQPQHF.

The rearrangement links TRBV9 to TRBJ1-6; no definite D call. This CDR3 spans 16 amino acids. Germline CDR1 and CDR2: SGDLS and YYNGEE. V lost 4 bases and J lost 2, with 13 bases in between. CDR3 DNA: TGTGCCAGCAGCCCCCGGGAGGGCACCTATAATTCACCCCTCCACTTT. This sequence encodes CASSPREGTYNSPLHF.

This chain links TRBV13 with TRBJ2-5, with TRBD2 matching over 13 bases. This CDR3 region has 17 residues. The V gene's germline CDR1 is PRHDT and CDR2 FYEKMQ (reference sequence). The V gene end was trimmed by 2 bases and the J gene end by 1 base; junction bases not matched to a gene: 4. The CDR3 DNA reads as TGTGCCAGCAGCTTACGACTAGCGGGGGGAACCCAAGAGACCCAGTACTTC. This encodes CASSLRLAGGTQETQYF.

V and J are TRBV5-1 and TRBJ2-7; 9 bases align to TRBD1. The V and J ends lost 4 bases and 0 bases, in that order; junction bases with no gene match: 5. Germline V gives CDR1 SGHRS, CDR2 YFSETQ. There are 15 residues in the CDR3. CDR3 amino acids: CASSDRTGVSYEQYF. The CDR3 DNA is TGCGCCAGCAGCGATCGGACAGGGGTCTCCTACGAGCAGTACTTC.

CDR3 sequence reads: CASNLGQGEEKLFF. In DNA, the CDR3 is TGCGCCAGTAATCTGGGACAGGGGGAAGAAAAACTGTTTTTT. The chain links TRBV5-1 to TRBJ1-4; 11 bases are a match to TRBD1. V dropped 8 bases and J dropped 8; count of bases not matched to a gene: 8. The germline CDR1 and CDR2 sequences are SGHRS and YFSETQ. This CDR3 has 14 residues.

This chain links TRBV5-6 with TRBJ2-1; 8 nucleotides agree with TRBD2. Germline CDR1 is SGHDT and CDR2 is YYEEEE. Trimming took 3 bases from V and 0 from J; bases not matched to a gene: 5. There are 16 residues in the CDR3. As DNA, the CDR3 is TGTGCCAGCAGCTCTACTAGCGGTAGCTCCTACAATGAGCAGTTCTTC. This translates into CASSSTSGSSYNEQFF.

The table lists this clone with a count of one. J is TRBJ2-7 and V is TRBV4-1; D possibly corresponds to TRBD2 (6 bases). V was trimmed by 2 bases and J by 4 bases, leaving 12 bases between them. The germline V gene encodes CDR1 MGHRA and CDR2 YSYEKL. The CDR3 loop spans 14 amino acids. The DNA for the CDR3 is TGCGCCAGCAGCCAAAGTCGGGAGTGGTACGAGCAGTACTTC. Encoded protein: CASSQSREWYEQYF.

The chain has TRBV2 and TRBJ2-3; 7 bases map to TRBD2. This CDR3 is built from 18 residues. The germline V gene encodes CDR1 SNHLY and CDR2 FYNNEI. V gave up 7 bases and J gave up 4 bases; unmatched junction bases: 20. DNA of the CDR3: TGTGCCAGCACAGTGAAGGGGAGGATATTGGGACTATCAGATACGCAGTATTTT. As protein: CASTVKGRILGLSDTQYF.

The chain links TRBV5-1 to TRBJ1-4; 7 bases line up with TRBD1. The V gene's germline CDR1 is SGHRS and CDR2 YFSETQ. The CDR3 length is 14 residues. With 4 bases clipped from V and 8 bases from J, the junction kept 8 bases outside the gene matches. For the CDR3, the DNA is TGCGCCAGCAGCCAACGACAGGGAACCGAAAAACTGTTTTTT. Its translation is CASSQRQGTEKLFF.